The 32 T cell receptor beta chains listed next were all sequenced from one sample in a study of T cell responses to AZD1222 COVID-19 vaccine. Here immunoSEQ multiplex PCR was the method, and the copy in TCRdb shows in-frame clones only, minus some. This repertoire shows 100,000 to 120,000 clones, about 90% found once; its top ten account for roughly 15%. The input for sequencing was peripheral blood, taken 28 days after the second AZD1222 dose. All receptors derive from an adult who received the AZD1222 COVID-19 vaccine.

The chain links TRBV10-3 to TRBJ1-6, with D uncertain. CDR3 length: 17 amino acids. Germline values: CDR1 ENHRY, CDR2 SYGVKD. V shed 0 bases and J shed 8 bases, with 17 bases lying between them. The CDR3 loop is CAISESLLSRLDSPLHF. The DNA of the CDR3 is TGTGCCATCAGTGAGTCCCTTTTGTCCCGGCTGGATTCACCCCTCCACTTT.

The rearrangement uses TRBV7-9 and TRBJ2-2; 7 bases line up with TRBD1. Germline values: CDR1 SEHNR, CDR2 FQNEAQ (reference sequence). The junction had 8 bases not matched to a gene; V was cut back by 3 bases and J by 1 base. The CDR3 length is 17 residues. The CDR3 protein is CASSFGWGQQNTGELFF. DNA of the CDR3: TGTGCCAGCAGCTTTGGGTGGGGACAGCAGAACACCGGGGAGCTGTTTTTT.

V usage is TRBV30 and J usage is TRBJ1-6, with unresolved D. From germline, CDR1 is GTSNPN and CDR2 SVGIG (reference sequence). This CDR3 is 16 amino acids long. V was trimmed by 0 bases and J by 12 bases, leaving 21 bases between them. The CDR3 loop is CAWSVPVLADVQPLHF. The CDR3 nucleotides are TGTGCCTGGAGTGTACCAGTTTTGGCCGACGTTCAACCCCTCCACTTT.

The CDR3 sequence: CASSTTGPQPQHF. The DNA for the CDR3 is TGTGCCAGCAGTACGACAGGTCCTCAGCCCCAGCATTTT. The rearrangement uses TRBV28 and TRBJ1-5, with D possibly matching TRBD1 (6 bases). The CDR3 spans 13 residues. Trimming removed 5 bases at V and 6 bases at J, with 11 bases between. The germline V gene has CDR1 MDHEN and CDR2 SYDVKM. Variable domain in full (rest from reference TRBV28 and TRBJ1-5): DVKVTQSSRYLVKRTGEKVFLECVQDMDHENMFWYRQDPGLGLRLIYFSYDVKMKEKGDIPEGYSVSREKKERFSLILESASTNQTSMYLCASSTTGPQPQHFGDGTRLSIL.

V and J are TRBV19 and TRBJ2-7; TRBD2 aligns across 10 bases. J gave up 6 bases and V 7 bases, and 9 bases lay outside the gene matches. Germline V gene lookup returns CDR1 LNHDA and CDR2 SQIVND (reference sequence). This CDR3 is built from 14 residues. CDR3 protein: CASTALAGAGEQYF. The CDR3 nucleotides read TGTGCCAGTACCGCCCTAGCGGGAGCCGGCGAGCAGTACTTC.

The rearrangement uses TRBV19 and TRBJ2-5, with 12 bases that match TRBD2. Germline assignment: CDR1 LNHDA and CDR2 SQIVND (reference sequence). The CDR3 consists of 17 residues. Trimming removed 2 bases from V and 5 bases from J; junction bases left unmatched: 9. For the CDR3, the DNA is TGTGCCAGTAGTATATCCCCCCTAGCGGGAGGGGGTGAGACCCAGTACTTC. This sequence encodes CASSISPLAGGGETQYF. The full variable domain, in which reference TRBV19 and TRBJ2-5 provide the parts outside the CDR3, is DGGITQSPKYLFRKEGQNVTLSCEQNLNHDAMYWYRQDPGQGLRLIYYSQIVNDFQKGDIAEGYSVSREKKESFPLTVTSAQKNPTAFYLCASSISPLAGGGETQYFGPGTRLLVL.

CDR3 region: CASRTGTASYEQYF. The CDR3 DNA is TGTGCCAGCAGGACCGGGACAGCCTCCTACGAGCAGTACTTC. V and J are TRBV28 and TRBJ2-7, with 7 nucleotides matching TRBD1. In germline, CDR1 is MDHEN, CDR2 SYDVKM. Losses at the gene ends were 6 bases for V and 0 bases for J; bases not matched to a gene: 5. The CDR3 consists of 14 residues.

This clone has only one observation. The V and J genes are TRBV29-1 and TRBJ1-5; 9 bases map to TRBD1. J gave up 3 bases and V 6 bases, and 12 bases lay outside the gene matches. The CDR3 length is 16 residues. Germline loops: CDR1 SQVTM, CDR2 ANQGSEA. The CDR3 DNA reads as TGCAGCGTATCTCTTGAGGGGACAGGGACCAATCAGCCCCAGCATTTT. It encodes CSVSLEGTGTNQPQHF.

The chain links TRBV23-1 to TRBJ1-1; D is undetermined. TRBV23-1 qualifies as an ORF whose function is uncertain. This CDR3 is 11 amino acids long. The V gene lost 4 bases and the J gene lost 10 bases, with 10 bases spanning the gap. DNA of the CDR3: TGCGCCAGCAGTCCCTATCGAGGAGCTTTCTTT. The encoded protein is CASSPYRGAFF.

The rearrangement links TRBV6-5 to TRBJ1-1; 9 positions agree with TRBD1. J lost 7 bases, V lost 6 bases, and 9 bases had no gene match. The V gene's germline CDR1 is MNHEY and CDR2 SVGAGI. This CDR3 spans 14 amino acids. This chain's CDR3 is CASRSGQGLYEAFF. The DNA of the CDR3 is TGTGCCAGCAGGTCGGGACAGGGCCTATATGAAGCTTTCTTT.

This clone was detected only once. J is TRBJ2-1 and V is TRBV24-1; a weak D match, TRBD1 (8 bases). Germline lookup yields CDR1 KGHDR and CDR2 SFDVKD. Trimming shortened V by 0 bases and J by 8 bases, and 10 bases separated the two germline ends. The CDR3 covers 14 residues. The CDR3 DNA reads TGTGCCACCAGTGATTTGACAGGGGGGGATGAGCAGTTCTTC. The encoded protein is CATSDLTGGDEQFF.

The rearrangement joins TRBV11-2 to TRBJ2-7; D not certain. V dropped 4 bases and J dropped 2 bases, with 3 bases sitting between them. Germline V gene sequence: CDR1 SGHAT, CDR2 FQNNGV. CDR3 size: 11 residues. The CDR3 loop reads CASSSTYEQYF. The CDR3 nucleotides read TGTGCCAGCAGCTCCACCTACGAGCAGTACTTC.

This clone has more than one count but fewer than ten. The rearrangement links TRBV3-1 (or the pseudogene TRBV3-2) to TRBJ2-1; the match to TRBD2 covers 7 bases. V trimming: 1 base; J trimming: 8 bases; junction bases outside the gene matches: 8. Germline V CDR1 and CDR2: LGHDT, YNNKEL (reference sequence). The length of the CDR3 is 15 residues. The CDR3 DNA is TGTGCCAGCAGCCAAGCTCTAGCGGAAGACTATGAGCAGTTCTTC. This gives the protein CASSQALAEDYEQFF.

The chain has TRBV19 and TRBJ1-6, with D unresolved. V shed 0 bases and J shed 9 bases, with 12 bases lying between them. There are 15 residues in the CDR3. Germline CDR1 is LNHDA and CDR2 is SQIVND (reference sequence). The CDR3 protein is CASSIDLYRVSPLHF. CDR3 nucleotide sequence: TGTGCCAGTAGTATAGATCTATACCGGGTTTCACCCCTCCACTTT.

This rearrangement joins TRBV14 to TRBJ1-1; weak D call: TRBD1 (5 bases). V was cut by 1 base and J by 3 bases, with 18 bases left in between. CDR1 is SGHDN, CDR2 FVKESK, per germline. The length of the CDR3 is 17 residues. Here the CDR3 reads CASSQGGGKVRYTEAFF. The CDR3 DNA reads TGTGCCAGCAGCCAAGGGGGGGGGAAGGTTCGGTACACTGAAGCTTTCTTT. The whole variable domain, remainder taken from reference TRBV14 and TRBJ1-1, is EAGVTQFPSHSVIEKGQTVTLRCDPISGHDNLYWYRRVMGKEIKFLLHFVKESKQDESGMPNNRFLAERTGGTYSTLKVQPAELEDSGVYFCASSQGGGKVRYTEAFFGQGTRLTVV.

As concerns this clone: A junction boundary mismatches the germline segment, possibly from a read error. The chain links TRBV4-1 to TRBJ1-2; D may be TRBD1 (6 bases). The CDR3 runs 13 residues. Germline loops: CDR1 MGHRA, CDR2 YSYEKL. CDR3 DNA sequence: TGCGCCAGCAGCTCTCCAGGGGACCCTCATAAAGGCTTC. Its protein product is CASSSPGDPHKGF.

As to this clone: The sample has other DNA sequences that encode this CDR3 too. This chain uses TRBV9 with TRBJ1-3, with TRBD1 as a possible D gene (5 bases). Trimming pared 3 bases from V and 4 bases from J, leaving 8 bases between. The CDR3 contains 13 residues. Germline CDR1 SGDLS, CDR2 YYNGEE. CDR3 in DNA: TGTGCCAGCAGCGCGGGGGGGGGAAACACCATATATTTT. Translated, it gives CASSAGGGNTIYF.

This clone has just a few counts. The chain joins TRBV11-3 to TRBJ2-5; 7 nucleotides match TRBD2. The V gene's germline CDR1 is SGHNT and CDR2 YENEEA. Trimming took 4 bases from V and 3 from J; bases not matched to a gene: 2. The CDR3 is 13 amino acids. The CDR3 spells CASSSGLKETQYF. CDR3 coding DNA: TGTGCCAGCAGCTCGGGACTAAAAGAGACCCAGTACTTC.

This clone was picked up a small number of times. This chain joins TRBV2 and TRBJ2-1, with 16 bases aligning to TRBD2. This CDR3 contains 16 residues. The germline V gene encodes CDR1 SNHLY and CDR2 FYNNEI. J lost 10 bases, V lost 7 bases, and 10 bases had no gene match. CDR3 region: CASTGTSGRGLKEQFF. For the CDR3, the DNA is TGTGCCAGCACGGGGACTAGCGGGAGGGGTCTAAAGGAGCAGTTCTTC.

The chain employs TRBV29-1 and TRBJ1-1, with D maybe TRBD1 (6 bases). Germline CDR1 and CDR2: SQVTM and ANQGSEA. V lost 6 bases to trimming and J lost 2 bases, with 13 bases between them. The CDR3 is 13 residues long. DNA of the CDR3: TGCAGCGTGAGAGGACAGTTTAACACTGAAGCTTTCTTT. This translates into CSVRGQFNTEAFF.

This chain connects TRBV16 to TRBJ2-1; D perhaps matches TRBD2 (5 bases). Germline V gene sequence: CDR1 KGHSY, CDR2 FQNENV. The CDR3 is made up of 12 amino acids. V was clipped by 1 base and J by 12 bases, with 10 bases between them. CDR3 amino acids: CASSQFEGGQFF. The CDR3 DNA is TGTGCCAGCAGCCAATTTGAGGGCGGGCAGTTCTTC.

The chain has TRBV18 and TRBJ1-4; D not resolved. Trimming removed 6 bases at V and 4 bases at J, with 6 bases between. CDR3 length equals 12 residues. CDR1 and CDR2 from the germline V gene are KGHSH and LQKENI. This chain's CDR3 is CASSTLNEKLFF. The DNA of the CDR3 is TGTGCCAGCTCGACGCTTAATGAAAAACTGTTTTTT.

The chain links TRBV15 to TRBJ2-7; 9 positions match TRBD1. The CDR3 sequence is 17 residues long. The germline gives CDR1 LNHNV, CDR2 YYDKDF (reference sequence). After removal of 6 bases from V and 0 bases from J, the junction contained 12 bases not matched to a gene. The CDR3, as DNA: TGTGCCACCAGTGGTCCCGGACAGGGGATTAGCTCCTACGAGCAGTACTTC. Translation: CATSGPGQGISSYEQYF.

The gene calls are TRBV27 and TRBJ1-6; possibly TRBD1 for D (5 bases). CDR3 length: 16 residues. Looked up from germline, CDR1 is MNHEY and CDR2 is SMNVEV (reference sequence). The V end lost 6 bases, the J end lost 5 bases, and 17 bases lay between the germline ends. CDR3 nucleotides: TGTGCCAGCAGCCCGGGACCTTCCTGGGATAATTCACCCCTCCACTTT. As protein: CASSPGPSWDNSPLHF.

The V gene is TRBV4-2, the J gene TRBJ2-6; 7 bases are a match to TRBD2. The CDR3 has 16 amino acids. Germline loops: CDR1 LGHNA, CDR2 YNFKEQ. With V trimmed by 0 bases and J by 2 bases, 1 base remained unmatched. The CDR3 bases are TGTGCCAGCAGCCAAGATGGGGGGGCTGGGGCCAACGTCCTGACTTTC. This sequence encodes CASSQDGGAGANVLTF.

The chain couples TRBV4-2 to TRBJ1-5; D uncertain. Trimming took off 1 base at V and 5 bases at J, with 9 bases between the two ends. In germline, CDR1 is LGHNA, CDR2 YNFKEQ. There are 14 residues in the CDR3. CDR3 nucleotide sequence: TGTGCCAGCAGCCAAGGAGGCAGCCATCAGCCCCAGCATTTT. Protein product: CASSQGGSHQPQHF.

The chain carries TRBV5-4 and TRBJ1-4, with D perhaps matching TRBD1 (6 bases). CDR3 size: 14 residues. With 0 bases removed from V and 7 bases from J, the gap between germline ends came to 10 bases. Germline CDR1 is SGHNT and CDR2 is YYREEE (reference sequence). CDR3 residues: CASSLGGGSEKLFF. CDR3 nucleotide sequence: TGTGCCAGCAGCTTGGGAGGGGGAAGTGAAAAACTGTTTTTT.

The rearrangement joins TRBV28 to TRBJ1-5; 7 bases line up with TRBD1. Germline CDR1 reads MDHEN; CDR2 reads SYDVKM. This CDR3 contains 14 residues. The V gene end was trimmed by 4 bases and the J gene end by 4 bases; junction bases not matched to a gene: 4. The CDR3 DNA reads as TGTGCCAGCAGTTCCATACAGGGGAATCAGCCCCAGCATTTT. Amino acids: CASSSIQGNQPQHF.

The sample holds one count of this clone. Here the CDR3 DNA reads TGTGCCAGCAGTTACAGGGGGGAGCTGTTTTTT. Translating gives CASSYRGELFF. The chain is built from TRBV6-5 and TRBJ2-2; D is ambiguous. The CDR3 consists of 11 residues. Trimming removed 2 bases from V and 8 bases from J, with 3 bases in between. Germline loops: CDR1 MNHEY, CDR2 SVGAGI.

The chain uses TRBV4-1 and TRBJ2-3; TRBD1 aligns across 10 bases. V lost 2 bases to trimming and J lost 3 bases; unmatched junction nucleotides: 8. Germline CDR1 MGHRA, CDR2 YSYEKL. This CDR3 contains 17 residues. CDR3 in amino acids: CASSQYDRDRGTDTQYF. CDR3 coding DNA: TGCGCCAGCAGCCAATACGACCGGGACAGGGGAACAGATACGCAGTATTTT.

The V call is TRBV19, the J call TRBJ1-2, with a weak D call TRBD1 (5 bases). The germline gives CDR1 LNHDA, CDR2 SQIVND (reference sequence). Trimming removed 7 bases at V and 5 bases at J, with 17 bases between. The CDR3 totals 14 residues. The CDR3 reads CASTEQGLRYGYTF. CDR3 DNA: TGTGCCAGTACCGAGCAGGGACTAAGGTATGGCTACACCTTC.

This chain links TRBV19 with TRBJ1-1, with a possible D match to TRBD1 (6 bases). This CDR3 has 14 residues. Between the trimmed V and J ends, which lost 5 bases and 1 base, there was a span of 11 bases. The germline V gene has CDR1 LNHDA and CDR2 SQIVND (reference sequence). In nucleotides, the CDR3 is TGTGCCAGTAGTTCGGACAGTCAGAACACTGAAGCTTTCTTT. This encodes CASSSDSQNTEAFF.